The 3 T cell receptor beta chains reported below all come from one sample, sequenced in a study of T cell responses to AZD1222 COVID-19 vaccine. TCRdb's copy holds only in-frame clones and misses some; the assay was immunoSEQ multiplex PCR. The data show under 150,000 clones, with over 90% seen just once and roughly 5.9% held by the top ten. The specimen comprised peripheral blood, sampled on day 0 of AZD1222 vaccination. These receptors all come from an adult in good health.

This chain joins TRBV19 and TRBJ1-4; no clear D gene. Germline-derived CDR1 and CDR2 are LNHDA and SQIVND (reference sequence). The CDR3 contains 15 residues. V was trimmed by 5 bases and J by 5 bases, leaving 15 bases between them. DNA of the CDR3: TGTGCCAGTAGTTTTGAAACAACTGGGAATGAAAAACTGTTTTTT. Its translation is CASSFETTGNEKLFF.

The genes are TRBV7-3 and TRBJ2-7; D tentatively reads TRBD1 or TRBD2 (5 bases each). The germline CDR1 and CDR2 sequences are SGHTA and FQGTGA. The CDR3 length is 16 residues. The ends were cut back, 5 bases at V and 2 bases at J, with 19 bases in the middle. CDR3 coding DNA: TGTGCCAGCAGCCCACTGTGGGACCGGTCCACCTACGAGCAGTACTTC. It codes for CASSPLWDRSTYEQYF.

The J gene is TRBJ2-1, the V gene TRBV20-1, with 7 bases identical to TRBD2. In germline, CDR1 is DFQATT, CDR2 SNEGSKA (reference sequence). CDR3 length equals 14 residues. The V segment lost 3 bases and the J segment 12 bases; nucleotides outside the gene matches: 14. CDR3 residues: CSASGLAEPMGQFF. The CDR3 nucleotides are TGCAGTGCTAGTGGCCTAGCGGAACCGATGGGGCAGTTCTTC.